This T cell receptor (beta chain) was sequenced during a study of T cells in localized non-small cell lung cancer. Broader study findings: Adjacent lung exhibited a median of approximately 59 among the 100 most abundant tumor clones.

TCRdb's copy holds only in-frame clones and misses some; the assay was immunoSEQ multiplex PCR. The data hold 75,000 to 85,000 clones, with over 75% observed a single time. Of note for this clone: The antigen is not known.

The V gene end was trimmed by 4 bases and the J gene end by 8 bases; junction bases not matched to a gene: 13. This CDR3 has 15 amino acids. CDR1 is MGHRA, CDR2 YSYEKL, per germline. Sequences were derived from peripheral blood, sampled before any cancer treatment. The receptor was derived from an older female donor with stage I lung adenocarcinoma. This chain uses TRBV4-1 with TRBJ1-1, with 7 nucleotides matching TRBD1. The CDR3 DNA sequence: TGCGCCAGCAGCCCTCAGACAGGGAGGGGCTTGGAAGCTTTCTTT. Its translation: CASSPQTGRGLEAFF.